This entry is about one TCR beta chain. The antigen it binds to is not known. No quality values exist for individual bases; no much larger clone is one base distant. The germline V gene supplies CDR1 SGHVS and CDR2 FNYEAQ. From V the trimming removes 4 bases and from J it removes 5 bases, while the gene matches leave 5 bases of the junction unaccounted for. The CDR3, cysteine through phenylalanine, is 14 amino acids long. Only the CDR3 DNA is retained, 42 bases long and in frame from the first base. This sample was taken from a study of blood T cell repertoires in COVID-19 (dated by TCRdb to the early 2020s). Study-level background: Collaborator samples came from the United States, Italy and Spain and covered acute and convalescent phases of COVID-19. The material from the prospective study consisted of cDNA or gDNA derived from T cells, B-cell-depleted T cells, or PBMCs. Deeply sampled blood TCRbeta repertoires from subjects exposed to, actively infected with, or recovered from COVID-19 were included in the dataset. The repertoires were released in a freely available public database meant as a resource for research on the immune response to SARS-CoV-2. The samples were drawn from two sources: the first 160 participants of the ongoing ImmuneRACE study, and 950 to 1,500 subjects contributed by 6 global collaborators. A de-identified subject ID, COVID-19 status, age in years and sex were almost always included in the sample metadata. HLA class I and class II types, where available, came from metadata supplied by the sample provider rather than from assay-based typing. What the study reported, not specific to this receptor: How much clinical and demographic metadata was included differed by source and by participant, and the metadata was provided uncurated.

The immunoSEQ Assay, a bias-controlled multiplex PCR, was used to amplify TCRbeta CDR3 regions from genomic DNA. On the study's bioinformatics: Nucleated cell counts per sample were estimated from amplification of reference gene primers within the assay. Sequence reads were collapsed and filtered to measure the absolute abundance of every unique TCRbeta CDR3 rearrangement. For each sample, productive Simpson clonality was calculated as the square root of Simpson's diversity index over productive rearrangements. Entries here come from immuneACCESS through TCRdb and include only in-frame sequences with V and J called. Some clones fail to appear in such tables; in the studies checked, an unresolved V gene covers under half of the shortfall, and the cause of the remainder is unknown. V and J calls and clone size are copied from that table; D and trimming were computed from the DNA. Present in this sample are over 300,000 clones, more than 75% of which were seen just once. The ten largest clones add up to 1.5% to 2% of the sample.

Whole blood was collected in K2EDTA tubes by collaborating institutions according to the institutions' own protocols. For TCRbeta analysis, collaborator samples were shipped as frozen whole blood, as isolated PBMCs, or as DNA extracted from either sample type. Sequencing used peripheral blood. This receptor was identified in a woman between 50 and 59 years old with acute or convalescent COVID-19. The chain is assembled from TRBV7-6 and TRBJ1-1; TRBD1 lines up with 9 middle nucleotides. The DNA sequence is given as TGTGCCAGCAGCTCCCGACAGGGGGGAACTGAAGCTTTCTTT. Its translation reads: CASSSRQGGTEAFF.